One and the same sample provided the 6 T cell receptor beta chains below, sequenced in a study of T cells in localized non-small cell lung cancer. Repertoires were generated with immunoSEQ multiplex PCR, while TCRdb's copy carries only in-frame clones and drops some. This table has tens of thousands of clones, nearly 80% appearing once. Specimen: peripheral blood, collected before any cancer treatment. The receptors derive from a male donor at least 60 years old with stage II squamous cell lung carcinoma.

V gene TRBV27 combines with J gene TRBJ1-1; D unclear. Between the trimmed V and J ends, which lost 3 bases and 3 bases, there was a span of 17 bases. This CDR3 contains 16 residues. Germline V lookup: CDR1 MNHEY, CDR2 SMNVEV (reference sequence). The chain's CDR3 is CASSFFNGVAHTEAFF. Written as DNA, the CDR3 is TGTGCCAGCAGTTTTTTTAACGGGGTGGCGCACACTGAAGCTTTCTTT.

The chain joins TRBV18 to TRBJ2-5; D is unclear. The CDR3 length is 15 residues. The germline V and J ends were trimmed by 1 base and 2 bases, with 11 bases remaining between them. Germline loops: CDR1 KGHSH, CDR2 LQKENI. For the CDR3, the DNA is TGTGCCAGCTCACCACTGTCTTCCGGGCAAGAGACCCAGTACTTC. This gives the protein CASSPLSSGQETQYF.

The genes are TRBV6-1 and TRBJ2-5; 8 nucleotides align to TRBD1. This CDR3 has 13 residues. V lost 7 bases, J lost 5 bases, and 6 bases stayed unmatched. CDR1 is MNHNS, CDR2 SASEGT, per germline. The chain's CDR3 is CASTRTGTETQYF. The CDR3, as DNA: TGTGCCAGCACCAGGACAGGGACGGAGACCCAGTACTTC.

In its sample, this clone was seen once. The J gene is TRBJ1-1, the V gene TRBV5-6; no reliable D call. V lost 4 bases to trimming and J lost 0 bases, with 13 bases between them. The CDR3 sequence is 15 residues long. The germline CDR1 and CDR2 sequences are SGHDT and YYEEEE. Here the CDR3 DNA reads TGTGCCAGCAGCCGCCCACCCGGAATGAACACTGAAGCTTTCTTT. Translation: CASSRPPGMNTEAFF.

The J gene is TRBJ1-5, the V gene TRBV19; 7 bases are shared with TRBD1. Unmatched junction bases numbered 5, after V lost 10 bases and J lost 5 bases. The CDR3 totals 12 residues. From germline, CDR1 is LNHDA and CDR2 SQIVND (reference sequence). This CDR3 reads CAIGGSDQPQHF. The CDR3 DNA reads as TGTGCCATAGGGGGCTCGGATCAGCCCCAGCATTTT.

The J gene is TRBJ1-1, the V gene TRBV5-6; tentative D call: TRBD1 (5 bases). The CDR3 extends over 11 amino acids. Germline lookup yields CDR1 SGHDT and CDR2 YYEEEE. Trimming took off 2 bases at V and 12 bases at J, with 11 bases between the two ends. The chain's CDR3 is CASSFAGITFF. The CDR3 DNA reads as TGTGCCAGCAGCTTCGCAGGGATAACTTTCTTT.